This T cell receptor (beta chain) was captured by sequencing in a study of shared clonotypes between healthy human individuals. This clone was detected ten times or more. Its specificity is unknown. An assay was performed, and its level was deep. Sequenced by immunoSEQ multiplex PCR; TCRdb stores in-frame clones only, minus some. The table has some 1,100,000 clones, about 80% seen once. Germline-derived CDR1 and CDR2 are SGHAT and FQNNGV. This CDR3 has 13 amino acids. The J segment lost 12 bases and the V segment lost 4 bases, leaving 10 bases of the junction unmatched. The study drew all its donors from Caucasian adults living in Nashville, Tennessee. Whole-study results and caveats: Researchers found naive subsets generally carried larger estimated richness than memory subsets.

This clonotype was sampled from a man aged 18 to 29 in good health. Some clones in this sample may be carry-over from other donors' samples. The sample taken for sequencing was memory CD4+ T cells from PBMCs. As to subset: CD45RA-negative fraction. V gene TRBV11-2 combines with J gene TRBJ1-1; 8 bases are shared with TRBD1. In nucleotides, the CDR3 is TGTGCCAGCAGCTCCCAAACACAGGGGGAGACTTTCTTT. As protein: CASSSQTQGETFF. The full variable domain, with the rest looked up from reference TRBV11-2 and TRBJ1-1, is EAGVAQSPRYKIIEKRQSVAFWCNPISGHATLYWYQQILGQGPKLLIQFQNNGVVDDSQLPKDRFSAERLKGVDSTLKIQPAKLEDSAVYLCASSSQTQGETFFGQGTRLTVV.